The clone carrying this TCR beta chain appeared a single time. These data are taken from a study of T cell responses to AZD1222 COVID-19 vaccine. Only in-frame clones appear in the TCRdb table, and some are missing; sequencing was by immunoSEQ multiplex PCR. The repertoire has about 74,000 clones, 75% to 95% of them found once; the top ten carry around 8%. CDR1 is SNHLY and CDR2 is FYNNEI in the germline V gene. This CDR3 has 15 residues. The junction had 7 bases not matched to a gene; V was cut back by 6 bases and J by 3 bases. J is TRBJ2-3 and V is TRBV2; TRBD1 matches 9 bases. This receptor was taken from an adult who received the AZD1222 COVID-19 vaccine. The sequencing used peripheral blood, collected 28 days after the second AZD1222 dose. As DNA, the CDR3 is TGTGCCAGCAGCTCGGGACAGGGTAGGACAGATACGCAGTATTTT. Translating it yields CASSSGQGRTDTQYF.